Presented here are 18 T cell receptor beta chains from one specimen sequenced in a study of human T cells and chemical hapten exposure. Stated time point: patch test 2, 6 weeks after DPC sensitization. The treatment is: therapeutic diphenylcyclopropenone sensitization with weekly scalp DPC. One entry per CDR3 protein results from TCRdb running MiXCR on the RACE reads. This table holds a few hundred thousand distinct CDR3 sequences, about 6% found once. The source was whole blood, collected in connection with sensitization to the hapten diphenylcyclopropenone (DPC). The receptors come from a woman between 18 and 30 years old with alopecia areata. Some clones in this sample may be carry-over from other donors' samples.

Of note for this clonotype: The junction departs from the called germline gene at one end, perhaps through a read error. The rearrangement uses TRBV15 and TRBJ2-7; D may match TRBD1 or TRBD2 (5 bases each). From germline, CDR1 is LNHNV and CDR2 YYDKDF (reference sequence). CDR3 length equals 16 residues. This chain's CDR3 is CATSWWGKIKVYEQYF. DNA of the CDR3: TGTGCCACCAGCTGGTGGGGGAAAATCAAAGTTTACGAGCAGTATTTC.

This clonotype was detected only a few times. Germline and junction disagree at one end, which may indicate a read error. V usage is TRBV6-1 and J usage is TRBJ1-1, with no clear D. The CDR3 has 13 amino acids. The germline V gene encodes CDR1 MNHNS and CDR2 SASEGT. The CDR3 region is CANSEVYSPKAFF. In DNA form, the CDR3 reads TGTGCCAACAGTGAAGTATATTCTCCGAAGGCTTTCTTT.

This clonotype has a count of ten or more. The V and J genes are TRBV9 and TRBJ1-1; D call uncertain. The ends were cut back, 4 bases at V and 4 bases at J, with 14 bases in the middle. Germline V gene sequence: CDR1 SGDLS, CDR2 YYNGEE. This CDR3 spans 14 amino acids. As DNA, the CDR3 is TGTGCCAGCAGCCCCCGTGGGAGGGCCACTGAAGCTTTCTTT. It encodes CASSPRGRATEAFF.

This rearrangement joins TRBV4-3 to TRBJ1-3; D uncertain. The length of the CDR3 is 18 residues. Germline V gene lookup returns CDR1 LGHNA and CDR2 YSLEER. V dropped 1 base and J dropped 0 bases, with 16 bases sitting between them. The CDR3 nucleotides read TGCGCCAGCAGCCAAGCGCCAATCGGCAAGAGCTCTGGAAACACCATATATTTT. This encodes CASSQAPIGKSSGNTIYF.

This clonotype appeared many times. V usage is TRBV10-3 and J usage is TRBJ2-7; TRBD2 is a possible D gene (6 bases). CDR3 length equals 15 residues. Between the trimmed V and J ends, which lost 2 bases and 6 bases, there was a span of 17 bases. CDR1 and CDR2 from the germline V gene are ENHRY and SYGVKD. The CDR3 here is CAISERTGTQGEQYF. The CDR3 coding sequence is TGTGCCATCAGTGAGCGGACCGGGACTCAGGGCGAGCAGTACTTC.

This clonotype was detected a few times. The CDR3 nucleotides read TGTGCCAGCAGTTTCAGTGGGGGTGGAGATACGCAGTATTTT. The encoded protein is CASSFSGGGDTQYF. The chain uses TRBV12-3 or TRBV12-4 and TRBJ2-3; either TRBD1 or TRBD2 may supply D (5 bases each). V was shortened by 3 bases and J by 5 bases, with 12 bases between the two germline ends. The CDR3 extends over 14 amino acids.

The sample holds many counts of this clonotype. The V gene is TRBV7-2, the J gene TRBJ1-6; 8 bases fit TRBD1. After removal of 5 bases from V and 7 bases from J, the junction contained 7 bases not matched to a gene. The length of the CDR3 is 15 residues. Germline CDR1 SGHTA, CDR2 FQGNSA. CDR3 nucleotide sequence: TGTGCCAGCAGCCTATTGGGGACAGGAAATTCACCCCTCCACTTT. Amino acid sequence: CASSLLGTGNSPLHF.

The chain links TRBV12-3 or TRBV12-4 to TRBJ2-3, with 9 positions matching TRBD2. V shed 6 bases and J 2 bases; nucleotides not matched to a gene: 9. The CDR3 is 16 residues long. CDR3 region: CASSPGTSFNTDTQYF. The CDR3 DNA reads TGTGCCAGCAGCCCAGGGACTAGCTTCAACACAGATACGCAGTATTTT.

This chain joins TRBV12-3 or TRBV12-4 and TRBJ1-1; no firm D call. This CDR3 region has 13 residues. Trimming removed 6 bases from V and 10 bases from J, with 18 bases in between. CDR3 nucleotide sequence: TGTGCCAGCAGCACCGGCCTCGTACCCCCAGCTTTCTTT. Encoded protein: CASSTGLVPPAFF.

This clonotype was seen a few times. V and J are TRBV7-8 and TRBJ2-3; 9 positions match TRBD2. The CDR3 totals 17 residues. V lost 1 base, J lost 4 bases, and 9 bases stayed unmatched. Germline loops: CDR1 SGHVS, CDR2 FQNEAQ. The CDR3 here is CASSLELAGFGADTQYF. The CDR3 DNA is TGTGCCAGCAGCTTAGAGCTAGCGGGGTTCGGGGCAGATACGCAGTATTTT.

The chain uses TRBV9 and TRBJ1-1; D is uncertain. From germline, CDR1 is SGDLS and CDR2 YYNGEE. With 5 bases removed from V and 7 bases from J, the gap between germline ends came to 3 bases. The CDR3 spans 9 residues. The CDR3 protein is CASRREAFF. DNA for the CDR3: TGTGCCAGCAGACGTGAAGCTTTCTTT. The whole variable domain, remainder taken from reference TRBV9 and TRBJ1-1, is DSGVTQTPKHLITATGQRVTLRCSPRSGDLSVYWYQQSLDQGLQFLIQYYNGEERAKGNILERFSAQQFPDLHSELNLSSLELGDSALYFCASRREAFFGQGTRLTVV.

This clonotype has a count of ten or more. The chain employs TRBV20-1 and TRBJ1-2, with D possibly being TRBD1 (5 bases). The CDR3 is 15 amino acids. Trimming shortened V by 3 bases and J by 7 bases, and 21 bases separated the two germline ends. Germline-derived CDR1 and CDR2 are DFQATT and SNEGSKA (reference sequence). CDR3 coding DNA: TGCAGTGCTAGCCCCTTGGGACTGAGTGAGGTTGGCTACACCTTC. It translates to CSASPLGLSEVGYTF.

The sample holds a few counts of this clonotype. The chain uses TRBV18 and TRBJ2-7, with a tentative D call TRBD2 (6 bases). The length of the CDR3 is 14 residues. Per germline, CDR1 KGHSH and CDR2 LQKENI. The V and J ends lost 10 bases and 0 bases respectively, with 16 bases between them. In DNA, the CDR3 is TGTGCCACACAACCTTCCGGGAGCTCCTACGAGCAGTACTTC. Translating it yields CATQPSGSSYEQYF.

This clonotype was observed at least ten times. CDR3 sequence (DNA): TGTGCCAGCAGCGTTAACACCGGGGAGCTGTTTTTT. Translating gives CASSVNTGELFF. This rearrangement joins TRBV9 to TRBJ2-2; D unclear. The germline V gene encodes CDR1 SGDLS and CDR2 YYNGEE. CDR3 length equals 12 residues. V dropped 2 bases and J dropped 2 bases, with 1 base sitting between them.

This clonotype was observed a handful of times. The chain links TRBV2 to TRBJ2-5; no reliable D call. The CDR3 totals 14 residues. The V gene lost 6 bases and the J gene lost 3 bases, with 14 bases spanning the gap. Per germline, CDR1 SNHLY and CDR2 FYNNEI. CDR3 coding DNA: TGTGCCAGCAGACCCCCAAGGGCAGAAGAGACCCAGTACTTC. Translating gives CASRPPRAEETQYF.

This clonotype was counted only a few times. The chain combines TRBV13 with TRBJ2-5; 9 bases are a match to TRBD1. This CDR3 has 14 residues. The V gene end was trimmed by 5 bases and the J gene end by 1 base; junction bases not matched to a gene: 2. CDR1 and CDR2 from the germline V gene are PRHDT and FYEKMQ (reference sequence). Here the CDR3 reads CASSQQGAQETQYF. CDR3 nucleotide sequence: TGTGCCAGCAGCCAACAGGGGGCCCAAGAGACCCAGTACTTC.

This clonotype showed up many times. The chain is built from TRBV7-9 and TRBJ1-1; 7 bases align to TRBD1. CDR1 and CDR2 from the germline V gene are SEHNR and FQNEAQ (reference sequence). This CDR3 has 15 amino acids. Unmatched junction bases numbered 7, after V lost 5 bases and J lost 1 base. The CDR3 coding sequence is TGTGCCAGCAGCCTTAGGACAGGCAAGAACACTGAAGCTTTCTTT. Its translation is CASSLRTGKNTEAFF.

V usage is TRBV7-9 and J usage is TRBJ2-5, with 10 bases aligning to TRBD2. The V gene's germline CDR1 is SEHNR and CDR2 FQNEAQ (reference sequence). The CDR3 has 15 amino acids. Germline trimming cut 4 bases from V and 5 bases from J; bases unmatched to any gene: 7. The CDR3 DNA is TGTGCCAGCAGCTCCGGACTAGCGGTCGTGGAGACCCAGTACTTC. Encoded protein: CASSSGLAVVETQYF.